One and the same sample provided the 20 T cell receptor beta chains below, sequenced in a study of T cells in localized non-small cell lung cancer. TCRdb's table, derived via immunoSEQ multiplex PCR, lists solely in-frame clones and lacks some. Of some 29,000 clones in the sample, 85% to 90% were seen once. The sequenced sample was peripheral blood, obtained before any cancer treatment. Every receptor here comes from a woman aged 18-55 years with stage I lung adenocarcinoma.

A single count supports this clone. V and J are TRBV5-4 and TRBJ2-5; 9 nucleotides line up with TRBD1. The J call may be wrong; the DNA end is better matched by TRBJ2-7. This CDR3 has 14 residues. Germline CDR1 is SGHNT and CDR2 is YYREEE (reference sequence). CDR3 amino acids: CASSLAGQGDEQYF. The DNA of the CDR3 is TGTGCCAGCAGCTTGGCGGGACAGGGCGACGAGCAGTACTTC.

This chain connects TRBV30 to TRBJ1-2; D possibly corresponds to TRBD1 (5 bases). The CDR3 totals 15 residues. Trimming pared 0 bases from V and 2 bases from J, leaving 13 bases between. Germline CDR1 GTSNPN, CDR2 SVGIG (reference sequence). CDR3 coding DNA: TGTGCCTGGAGTGTCCCTCGGGGGGGGAACTATGGCTACACCTTC. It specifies CAWSVPRGGNYGYTF.

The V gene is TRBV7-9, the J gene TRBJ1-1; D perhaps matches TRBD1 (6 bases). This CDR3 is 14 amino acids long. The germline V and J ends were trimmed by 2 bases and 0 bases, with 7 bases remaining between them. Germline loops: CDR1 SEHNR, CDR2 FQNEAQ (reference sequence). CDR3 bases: TGTGCCAGCAGCTTAACAGGGATGAACACTGAAGCTTTCTTT. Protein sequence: CASSLTGMNTEAFF.

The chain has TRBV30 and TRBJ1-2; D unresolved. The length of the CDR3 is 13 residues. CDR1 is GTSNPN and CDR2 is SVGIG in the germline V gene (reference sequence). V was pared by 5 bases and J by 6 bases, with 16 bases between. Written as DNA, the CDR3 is TGTGCCTGGGCCGGGCCGGAGGGCGATGGCTACACCTTC. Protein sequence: CAWAGPEGDGYTF.

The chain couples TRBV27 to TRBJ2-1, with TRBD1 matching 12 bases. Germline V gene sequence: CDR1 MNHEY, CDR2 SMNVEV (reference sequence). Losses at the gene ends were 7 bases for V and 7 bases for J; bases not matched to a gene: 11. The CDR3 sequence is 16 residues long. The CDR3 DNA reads TGTGCCAGCATCCCGACGCGGGACAGGGGGCTGAATGAGCAGTTCTTC. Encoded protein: CASIPTRDRGLNEQFF.

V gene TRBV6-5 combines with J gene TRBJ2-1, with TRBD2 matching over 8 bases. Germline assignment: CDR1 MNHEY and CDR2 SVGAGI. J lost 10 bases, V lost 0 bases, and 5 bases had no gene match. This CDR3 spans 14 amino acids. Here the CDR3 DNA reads TGTGCCAGCAGTTACTCCGGGGGGGCGGGGGAGCAGTTCTTC. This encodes CASSYSGGAGEQFF.

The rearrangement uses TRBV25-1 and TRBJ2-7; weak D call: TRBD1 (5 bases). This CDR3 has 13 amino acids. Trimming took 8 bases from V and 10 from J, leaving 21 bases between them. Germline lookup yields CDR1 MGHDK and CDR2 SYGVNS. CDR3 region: CASDSQDWGEQYF. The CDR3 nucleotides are TGTGCCAGCGACTCACAGGATTGGGGCGAACAGTACTTC.

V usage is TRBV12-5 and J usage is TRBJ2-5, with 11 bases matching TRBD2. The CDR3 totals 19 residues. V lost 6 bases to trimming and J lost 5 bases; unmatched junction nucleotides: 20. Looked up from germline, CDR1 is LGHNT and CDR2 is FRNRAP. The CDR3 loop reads CASGTLGDGASGRRETQYF. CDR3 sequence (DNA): TGTGCTAGTGGAACACTAGGGGACGGGGCTAGCGGGAGGAGGGAGACCCAGTACTTC.

CDR3 nucleotide sequence: TGCGCCAGCAGCCAAGATCTGGCGTTCTCCTACAATGAGCAGTTCTTC. The encoded protein is CASSQDLAFSYNEQFF. The V and J genes are TRBV4-3 and TRBJ2-1; D gene uncertain. Germline CDR1 is LGHNA and CDR2 is YSLEER. Trimming shortened V by 0 bases and J by 0 bases, and 9 bases separated the two germline ends. CDR3 size: 16 residues.

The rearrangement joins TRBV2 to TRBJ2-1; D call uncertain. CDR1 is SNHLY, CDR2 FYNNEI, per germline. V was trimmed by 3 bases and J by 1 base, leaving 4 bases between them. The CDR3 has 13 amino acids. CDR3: CASSEGSYNEQFF. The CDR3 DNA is TGTGCCAGCAGTGAGGGGTCCTACAATGAGCAGTTCTTC.

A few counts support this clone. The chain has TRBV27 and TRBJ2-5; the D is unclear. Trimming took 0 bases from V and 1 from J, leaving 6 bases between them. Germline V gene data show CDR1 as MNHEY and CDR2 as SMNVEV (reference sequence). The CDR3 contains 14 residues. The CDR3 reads CASSLSAGQETQYF. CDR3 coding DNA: TGTGCCAGCAGTTTATCCGCAGGCCAAGAGACCCAGTACTTC.

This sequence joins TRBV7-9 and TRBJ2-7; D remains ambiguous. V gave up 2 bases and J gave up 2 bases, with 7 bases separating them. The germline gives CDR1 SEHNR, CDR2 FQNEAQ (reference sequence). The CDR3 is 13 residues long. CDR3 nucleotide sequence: TGTGCCAGCAGCTTAAGTCCCGCCTACGAGCAGTACTTC. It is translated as CASSLSPAYEQYF.

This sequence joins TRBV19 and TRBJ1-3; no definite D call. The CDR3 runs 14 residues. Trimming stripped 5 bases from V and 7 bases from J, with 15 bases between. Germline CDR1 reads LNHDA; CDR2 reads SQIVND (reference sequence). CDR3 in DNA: TGTGCCAGTAGTCCCCTCCCCATGGGGAACACCATATATTTT. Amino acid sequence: CASSPLPMGNTIYF.

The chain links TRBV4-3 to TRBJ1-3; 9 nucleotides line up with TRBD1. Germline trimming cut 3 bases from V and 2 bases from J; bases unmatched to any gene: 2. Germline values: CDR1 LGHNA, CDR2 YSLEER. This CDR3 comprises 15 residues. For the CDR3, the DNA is TGCGCCAGCAGCCAGGACAGGGGAACTGGAAACACCATATATTTT. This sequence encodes CASSQDRGTGNTIYF.

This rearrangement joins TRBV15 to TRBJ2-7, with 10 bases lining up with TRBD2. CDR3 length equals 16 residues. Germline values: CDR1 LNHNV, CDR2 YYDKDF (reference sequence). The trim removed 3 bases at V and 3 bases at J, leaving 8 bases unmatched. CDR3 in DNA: TGTGCCACCAGCAGGGAACTAGCGGGATTTGGCTACGAGCAGTACTTC. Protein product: CATSRELAGFGYEQYF.

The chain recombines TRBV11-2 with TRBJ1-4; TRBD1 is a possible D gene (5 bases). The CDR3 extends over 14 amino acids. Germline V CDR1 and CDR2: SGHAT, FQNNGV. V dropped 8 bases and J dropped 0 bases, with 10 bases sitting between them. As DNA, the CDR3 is TGTGCCAGCGGGACGGAAGCAACTAATGAAAAACTGTTTTTT. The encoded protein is CASGTEATNEKLFF.

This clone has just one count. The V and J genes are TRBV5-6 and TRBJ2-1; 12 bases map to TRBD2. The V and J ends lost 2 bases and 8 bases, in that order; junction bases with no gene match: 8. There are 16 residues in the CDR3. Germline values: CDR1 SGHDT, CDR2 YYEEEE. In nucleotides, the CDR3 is TGTGCCAGCAGCTTAGGACTAGCGGGACCCCAAGATGAGCAGTTCTTC. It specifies CASSLGLAGPQDEQFF.

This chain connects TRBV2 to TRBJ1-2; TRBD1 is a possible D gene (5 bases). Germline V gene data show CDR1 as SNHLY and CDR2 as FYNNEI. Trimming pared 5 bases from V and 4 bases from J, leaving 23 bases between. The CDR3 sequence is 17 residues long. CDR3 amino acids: CASSPTQITGIFYGYTF. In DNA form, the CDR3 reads TGTGCCAGCAGTCCCACTCAGATAACAGGAATTTTCTATGGCTACACCTTC.

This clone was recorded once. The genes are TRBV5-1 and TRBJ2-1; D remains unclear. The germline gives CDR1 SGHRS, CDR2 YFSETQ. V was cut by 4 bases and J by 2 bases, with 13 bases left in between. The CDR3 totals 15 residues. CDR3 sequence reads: CASSVSLSPYNEQFF. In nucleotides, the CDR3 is TGCGCCAGCAGCGTGAGCCTTAGCCCCTACAATGAGCAGTTCTTC.

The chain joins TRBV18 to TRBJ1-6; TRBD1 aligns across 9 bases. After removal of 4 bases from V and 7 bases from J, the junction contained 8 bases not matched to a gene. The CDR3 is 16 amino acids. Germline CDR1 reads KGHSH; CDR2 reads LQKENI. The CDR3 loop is CASSLRRDRENSPLHF. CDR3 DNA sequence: TGTGCCAGCTCACTAAGGCGGGACAGGGAGAATTCACCCCTCCACTTT.